Each of the 19 T cell receptor beta chains below was sequenced from the same sample in a study of tumor-infiltrating lymphocytes in primary liver carcinoma. Taking about 17-31 mg of unsorted bulk tissue, the authors co-extracted RNA and DNA. TCR beta cDNA came from around 500 ng total RNA, primed with a constant-region primer. Slightly modified ARM-PCR, run as three nested multiplex PCR rounds, produced the TCR beta libraries. The two initial PCR rounds, nine to eleven cycles each, used TRBV1-TRBV30 forward and C-beta reverse primers. From the multiplex PCR reads, TCRdb called clonotypes with MiXCR, one entry per CDR3 protein. Of 95,000 to 100,000 distinct CDR3 sequences listed, around two thirds were seen once; the top ten hold around 12%. What was sequenced was liver tumor tissue from sampling region 2. Sample subset: tumor region T2, inferior pole. The receptors shown here come from a woman aged 55-75 years with primary liver carcinoma and hepatitis B virus infection.

In regard to this clonotype: Germline and junction disagree at one end, which may indicate a read error. The genes are TRBV12-3 or TRBV12-4 and TRBJ1-5, with D possibly matching TRBD1 (6 bases). The length of the CDR3 is 13 residues. The CDR3 coding sequence is TGTACCAGCAGTCGGACAGAAGATCAGCCCCTTCATTTT. Its protein is CTSSRTEDQPLHF.

To note about this clonotype: The CDR3 end shows no conserved phenylalanine or tryptophan, and so a read error is likely. V gene TRBV12-3 or TRBV12-4 combines with J gene TRBJ1-2; tentatively, D is TRBD1 (5 bases). CDR3 length: 16 residues. V dropped 4 bases and J dropped 6 bases, with 21 bases sitting between them. The CDR3 coding sequence is TGTGCCAGCAGTTCCCAGCCAGGGCTCCACTTTAATGGCTACACCTTA. Its translation: CASSSQPGLHFNGYTL.

About this clonotype itself: Since no conserved phenylalanine or tryptophan closes the CDR3, a read error is the likely cause. J is TRBJ2-1 and V is TRBV10-3, with TRBD2 matching over 8 bases. There are 16 residues in the CDR3. Germline V CDR1 and CDR2: ENHRY, SYGVKD. The J segment lost 0 bases and the V segment lost 7 bases, leaving 8 bases of the junction unmatched. CDR3 nucleotide sequence: TGTGCCATCAATGGGGCTAGCGGGCTCTCCTACAATGAGCAGTTCTTA. Translation gives CAINGASGLSYNEQFL.

This clonotype occurred many times. The V call is TRBV12-3 or TRBV12-4, the J call TRBJ2-3, with no clear D. The CDR3 totals 14 residues. The V gene lost 3 bases and the J gene lost 4 bases, with 11 bases spanning the gap. As DNA, the CDR3 is TGTGCCAGCAGTTTTTGGTCCTTATCAGATACGCAGTATTTT. This encodes CASSFWSLSDTQYF.

There are a few counts of this clonotype. A read error may account for a junction end that differs from germline. The J gene is TRBJ2-1, the V gene TRBV5-4; TRBD1 agrees at 9 bases. The CDR3 has 14 residues. Germline V lookup: CDR1 SGHNT, CDR2 YYREEE (reference sequence). Here the CDR3 DNA reads TGTGTCAGCAGGGACAGGGAAGCCTACAATGAGCAGTTCTTC. It encodes CVSRDREAYNEQFF.

Relative to its sample, this clonotype is medium-sized. The chain is built from TRBV11-2 and TRBJ2-5, with 9 bases fitting TRBD2. The junction had 7 bases not matched to a gene; V was cut back by 3 bases and J by 5 bases. The CDR3 runs 15 residues. Germline V gene lookup returns CDR1 SGHAT and CDR2 FQNNGV. Here the CDR3 reads CASSFGGRARETQYF. DNA for the CDR3: TGTGCCAGCAGCTTCGGCGGGAGGGCCAGGGAGACCCAGTACTTC.

As for this clonotype: A read error may account for a junction end that differs from germline. The chain joins TRBV12-3 or TRBV12-4 to TRBJ2-7; tentatively, D is TRBD2 (6 bases). This CDR3 spans 14 amino acids. CDR3 DNA sequence: TGTGCCGGCAGGACACAAGAGGAGGGATACGAGCAGTATTTC. It codes for CAGRTQEEGYEQYF.

In regard to this clonotype: Compared with germline, one end of the junction differs, possibly owing to a read error. The J gene is TRBJ2-5, the V gene TRBV5-1; 12 bases line up with TRBD2. The CDR3 has 18 amino acids. Germline CDR1 SGHRS, CDR2 YFSETQ. CDR3 sequence reads: CANSLLSSGRADQETQYF. CDR3 bases: TGCGCCAACAGCTTGCTCTCTAGCGGGAGGGCTGACCAAGAGACCCAGTACTTC.

The table lists this clonotype with many counts. The chain carries TRBV12-3 or TRBV12-4 and TRBJ2-2, with TRBD2 identical over 9 bases. The CDR3 has 16 residues. V lost 6 bases and J lost 1; bases outside the gene matches: 6. The CDR3 DNA reads as TGTGCCAGCAGGAGTCCGACTAGCGGGAACACCGGGGAGCTGTTTTTT. Translation: CASRSPTSGNTGELFF.

This clonotype was observed many times. The chain links TRBV28 to TRBJ1-5; no firm D call. The germline CDR1 and CDR2 sequences are MDHEN and SYDVKM. The CDR3 covers 12 residues. Trimming left V 7 bases short and J 6 bases short, with 10 bases between. The CDR3 protein is CASTPLGQPQHF. CDR3 sequence (DNA): TGTGCCAGCACCCCTTTAGGTCAGCCCCAGCATTTT.

As concerns this clonotype: Germline is not matched at one junction end, which may reflect a read error. The chain couples TRBV6-5 to TRBJ2-1; 12 bases align to TRBD2. Germline V gene sequence: CDR1 MNHEY, CDR2 SVGAGI. The CDR3 loop spans 16 amino acids. The CDR3 spells CASRETSGSRGDEEFF. CDR3 nucleotides: TGTGCCAGCAGGGAGACTAGCGGGAGCCGTGGGGATGAGGAGTTCTTC.

This clonotype was seen a single time. Likely a read error: the CDR3 ends without its conserved phenylalanine or tryptophan. The genes are TRBV11-3 and TRBJ2-7, with TRBD2 as a possible D gene (6 bases). The germline gives CDR1 SGHNT, CDR2 YENEEA. The CDR3 loop spans 14 amino acids. V lost 2 bases and J lost 4, with 12 bases in between. CDR3 sequence reads: CASSLSGPEYEQYS. The CDR3 DNA sequence: TGTGCCAGCAGCTTAAGCGGGCCGGAGTACGAGCAGTACTCC.

In regard to this clonotype: A read error may produce the germline difference seen at one junction end. The rearrangement uses TRBV12-3 or TRBV12-4 and TRBJ2-7; a weak D match, TRBD2 (5 bases). The CDR3 spans 16 residues. The CDR3 region is CAISLVGFLPGYEQYF. Here the CDR3 DNA reads TGTGCCATCAGTTTAGTCGGTTTCCTACCGGGATACGAGCAGTACTTC.

About this clonotype itself: A junction end diverges from the germline sequence, so it may reflect a read error. The chain has TRBV28 and TRBJ1-2; tentatively, D is TRBD1 (5 bases). CDR3 length: 14 amino acids. The germline V gene encodes CDR1 MDHEN and CDR2 SYDVKM. Written as DNA, the CDR3 is TGTGTCACCGTCCGAGGGGCCAACAACTATGGTTACACTTTC. This sequence encodes CVTVRGANNYGYTF.

With respect to this clonotype: Mismatch with germline at one junction end may stem from a read error. The gene calls are TRBV7-3 and TRBJ2-5; 8 bases fit TRBD1. Germline V CDR1 and CDR2: SGHTA, FQGTGA. The CDR3 contains 14 residues. In DNA form, the CDR3 reads TGTTCCAGCAGCCTAGCAGGGGGCAATGAGACCCAGTACTTC. Encoded protein: CSSSLAGGNETQYF.

The gene calls are TRBV11-2 and TRBJ1-5; unclear D gene. Germline loops: CDR1 SGHAT, CDR2 FQNNGV. V shed 5 bases and J shed 3 bases, with 8 bases lying between them. This CDR3 is built from 13 residues. The CDR3 protein is CASSSVYNQPQHF. As DNA, the CDR3 is TGTGCCAGCAGCAGCGTTTACAATCAGCCCCAGCATTTT.

In regard to this clonotype: The germline gene is not matched at one end of the junction; a read error may be the cause. The chain recombines TRBV29-1 with TRBJ2-7; D possibly matches TRBD1 or TRBD2 (5 bases each). Germline-derived CDR1 and CDR2 are SQVTM and ANQGSEA. The CDR3 length is 15 residues. The CDR3 is CSVDSEGASSYEQYF. DNA for the CDR3: TGCAGCGTTGATAGTGAAGGGGCTAGCTCCTACGAGCAGTACTTT.

On this clonotype: This may come from a read error, since a much larger clone is one base off. The V gene is TRBV6-5, the J gene TRBJ2-1; the match to TRBD2 covers 11 bases. The CDR3 contains 16 residues. The ends lost 5 bases at V and 7 bases at J; junction bases unmatched: 10. Germline V gives CDR1 MNHEY, CDR2 SVGAGI. The CDR3: CASSTDLAGGRNEQFF. The CDR3 DNA sequence: TGTGCCAGCAGTACCGACCTAGCGGGAGGTAGGAATGAGCAGTTCTTC.

About this clonotype itself: The CDR3 ends on some other residue instead of the conserved phenylalanine or tryptophan, so this is likely a read error. It is unclear where the CDR3 begins or ends on the DNA, so no DNA is shown, and the CDR3 is as TCRdb lists it. The rearrangement uses TRBV4-1 and TRBJ2-3. The CDR3 length is 14 residues, termini included. Germline CDR1 reads MGHRA; CDR2 reads YSYEKL. Here the CDR3 reads CGSSQEFLVDTQYL.